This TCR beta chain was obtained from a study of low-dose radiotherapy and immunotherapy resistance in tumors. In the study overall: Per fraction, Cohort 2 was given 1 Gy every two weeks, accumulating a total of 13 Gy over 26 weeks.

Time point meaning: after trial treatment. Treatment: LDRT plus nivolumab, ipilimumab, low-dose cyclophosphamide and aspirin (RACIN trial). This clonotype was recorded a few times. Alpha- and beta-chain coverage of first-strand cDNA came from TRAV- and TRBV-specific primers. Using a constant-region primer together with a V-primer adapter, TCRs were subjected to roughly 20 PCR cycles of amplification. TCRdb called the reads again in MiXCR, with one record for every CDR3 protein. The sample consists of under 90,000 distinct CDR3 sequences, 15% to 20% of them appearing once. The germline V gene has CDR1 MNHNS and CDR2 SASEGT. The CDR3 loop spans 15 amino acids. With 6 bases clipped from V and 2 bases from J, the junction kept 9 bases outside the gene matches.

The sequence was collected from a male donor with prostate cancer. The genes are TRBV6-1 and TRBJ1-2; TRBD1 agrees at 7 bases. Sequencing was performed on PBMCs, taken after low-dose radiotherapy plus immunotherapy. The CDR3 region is CASRKGQAENYGYTF. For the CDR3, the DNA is TGTGCCAGCAGAAAAGGACAGGCTGAAAACTATGGCTACACCTTC.